Listed below are T cell receptor beta chains from one sample, sequenced in a study of blood T cell repertoires in COVID-19. Measured with immunoSEQ multiplex PCR; TCRdb has only the in-frame clones, and not every one. The sample lists roughly 260,000 clones; 70% to 90% were seen once. The sequencing sample was made of PBMCs or T cells enriched from blood (not recorded which). The receptors originated from a woman in her forties or fifties who had recovered from COVID-19. CDR3s include the opening cysteine and the closing phenylalanine or tryptophan. The size field is filled for only some rows; it gives once, few, many or a size class.

v_call	clone_size	j_call	cdr3_aa
TRBV6-2/TRBV6-3	once	TRBJ2-7	CASSSVSGRANEQYF
TRBV6-1	-	TRBJ1-5	CASSDGDRGVNQPQHF
TRBV7-3	-	TRBJ2-3	CASSLNAGVGTDTQYF
TRBV2	-	TRBJ1-2	CASGQTGGNGGYTF
TRBV4-1	once	TRBJ1-1	CASSQIYSGANTEAFF
TRBV19	few	TRBJ2-7	CASMGAGQGSYEQYF
TRBV27	-	TRBJ2-3	CASSWLSGSLWDTQYF
TRBV9	-	TRBJ2-3	CASSVGLAGSTGADTQYF
TRBV19	-	TRBJ1-2	CASTRSPNYGYTF
TRBV9	-	TRBJ2-7	CASVRSPSYEQYF